This T cell receptor beta chain was found in a study of siplizumab effects on memory and regulatory T cells. This clone was seen just once. Here immunoSEQ multiplex PCR was the method, and the copy in TCRdb shows in-frame clones only, minus some. Altogether about 91,000 clones are present, roughly 96% being singletons, with the ten largest covering around 0.03%. The ends lost 8 bases at V and 2 bases at J; junction bases unmatched: 5. Germline V lookup: CDR1 SNHLY, CDR2 FYNNEI. This CDR3 has 14 residues. The chain combines TRBV2 with TRBJ1-5; TRBD1 matches at 8 bases. The clonotype comes from a human donor in good health. Specimen: naive CD4+ T cells sorted from blood. CDR3 protein: CASGGTGGNQPQHF. The CDR3 nucleotides read TGTGCCAGCGGAGGGACAGGAGGCAATCAGCCCCAGCATTTT.